The 5 T cell receptor beta chains reported below all come from one sample, sequenced in a study of T cell clusters in autoimmune cytopenias (dated 2019 in TCRdb). For each sample, TRB amplification used 200 to 300 ng of peripheral blood genomic DNA, equal to around 39,000 genome equivalents. The instrument was an Illumina MiSeq. TRB rearrangements were amplified by multiplex PCR following a touch-down protocol, with the TRB-A and TRB-B primer pools mixed in one tube. TCRdb reprocessed the reads into one record per CDR3 protein sequence, lacking DNA. The table kept for this sample lists 6,100 or so distinct CDR3 sequences. Clones ranked in the top ten supply approximately 60% of the sample. This sample was also put to use in a study of T cell repertoires in aging, cancer and after chemotherapy.

Input material: peripheral blood. These receptors originate from a human donor in good health.

The chain combines TRBV12-3 or TRBV12-4 with TRBJ2-2; the D call from TCRdb, TRBD1, cannot be confirmed without DNA. The length of the CDR3 is 17 residues. The CDR3 here is CASSPLSGQGWTGELFF.

V and J are TRBV7-9 and TRBJ2-5; TCRdb names TRBD2, which stays unverified in the absence of DNA. The CDR3 spans 17 residues. CDR1 and CDR2 (germline): SEHNR, FQNEAQ (reference sequence). The CDR3 sequence: CASSLGKSGGRLETQYF.

This chain links TRBV27 with TRBJ2-3; there is no DNA to check the TCRdb D call of TRBD2. This CDR3 is 15 amino acids long. Germline CDR1 MNHEY, CDR2 SMNVEV (reference sequence). CDR3 amino acids: CASSFRAGWADTQYF.

The chain joins TRBV19 to TRBJ2-7; TCRdb selects TRBD1, and the lack of DNA leaves this call unchecked. CDR3 size: 14 residues. Germline CDR1 and CDR2: LNHDA and SQIVND (reference sequence). The CDR3 reads CASSIMTGAYEQYF.

V and J are TRBV19 and TRBJ1-4. Germline V gene sequence: CDR1 LNHDA, CDR2 SQIVND (reference sequence). CDR3 length: 16 amino acids. The chain's CDR3 is CATRGGATPTNEKLFF.